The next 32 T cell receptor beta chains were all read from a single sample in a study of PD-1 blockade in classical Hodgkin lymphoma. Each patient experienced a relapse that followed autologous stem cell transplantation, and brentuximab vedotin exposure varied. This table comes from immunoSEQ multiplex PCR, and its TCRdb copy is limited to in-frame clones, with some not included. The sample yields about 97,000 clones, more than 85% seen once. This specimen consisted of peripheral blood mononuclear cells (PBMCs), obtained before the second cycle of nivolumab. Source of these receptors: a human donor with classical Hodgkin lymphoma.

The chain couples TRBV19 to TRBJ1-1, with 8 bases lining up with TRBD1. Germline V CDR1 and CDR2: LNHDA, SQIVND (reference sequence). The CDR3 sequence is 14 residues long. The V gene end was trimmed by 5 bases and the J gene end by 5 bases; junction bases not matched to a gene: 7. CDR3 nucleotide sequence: TGTGCCAGTAGTGCCGACAGGGGCATAACTGAAGCTTTCTTT. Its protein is CASSADRGITEAFF.

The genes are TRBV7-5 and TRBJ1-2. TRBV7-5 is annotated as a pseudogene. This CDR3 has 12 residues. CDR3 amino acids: CVRSLWSQCYTF. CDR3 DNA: TGTGTCAGAAGCTTATGGAGCCAGTGCTACACCTTC.

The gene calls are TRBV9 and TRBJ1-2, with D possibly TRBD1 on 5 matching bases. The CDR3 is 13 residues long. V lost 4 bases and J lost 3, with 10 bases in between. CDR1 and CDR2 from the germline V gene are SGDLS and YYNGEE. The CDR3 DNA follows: TGTGCCAGCAGCCCGGACACTCACTATGGCTACACCTTC. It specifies CASSPDTHYGYTF.

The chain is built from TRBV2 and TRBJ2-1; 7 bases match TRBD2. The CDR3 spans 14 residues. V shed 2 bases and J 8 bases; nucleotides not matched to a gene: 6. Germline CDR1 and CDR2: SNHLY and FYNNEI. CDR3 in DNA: TGTGCCAGCAGTGAACTGCCGGGAGGTGATGAGCAGTTCTTC. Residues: CASSELPGGDEQFF.

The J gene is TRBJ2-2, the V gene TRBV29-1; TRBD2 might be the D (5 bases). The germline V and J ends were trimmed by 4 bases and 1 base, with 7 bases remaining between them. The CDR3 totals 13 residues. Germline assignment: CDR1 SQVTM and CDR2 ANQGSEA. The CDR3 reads CSVGGRNTGELFF. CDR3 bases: TGCAGCGTTGGAGGGCGGAACACCGGGGAGCTGTTTTTT.

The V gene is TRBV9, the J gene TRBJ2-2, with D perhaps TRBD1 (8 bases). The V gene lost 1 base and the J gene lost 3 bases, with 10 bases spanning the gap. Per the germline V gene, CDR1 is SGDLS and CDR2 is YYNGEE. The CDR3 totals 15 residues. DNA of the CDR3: TGTGCCAGCAGCGTAACAGGGGGGGACACCGGGGAGCTGTTTTTT. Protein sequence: CASSVTGGDTGELFF.

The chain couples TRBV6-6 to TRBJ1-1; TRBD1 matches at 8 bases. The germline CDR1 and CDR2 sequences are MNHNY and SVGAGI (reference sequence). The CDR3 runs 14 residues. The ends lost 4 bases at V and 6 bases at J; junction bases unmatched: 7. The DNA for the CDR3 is TGTGCCAGCAGTTTAACCACAGGGGGGCCTGAAGCTTTCTTT. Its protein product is CASSLTTGGPEAFF.

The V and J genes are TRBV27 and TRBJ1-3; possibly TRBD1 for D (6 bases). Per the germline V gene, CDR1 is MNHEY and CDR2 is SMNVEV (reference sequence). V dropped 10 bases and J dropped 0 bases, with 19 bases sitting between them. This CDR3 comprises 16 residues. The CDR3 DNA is TGTGCCACCAAGCCGGGGCGGGACAACTCTGGAAACACCATATATTTT. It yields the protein CATKPGRDNSGNTIYF.

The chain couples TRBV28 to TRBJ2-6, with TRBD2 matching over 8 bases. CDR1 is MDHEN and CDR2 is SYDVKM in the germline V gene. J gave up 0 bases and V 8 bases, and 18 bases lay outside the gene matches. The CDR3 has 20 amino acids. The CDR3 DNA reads TGTGCCAGCCAAGCCTATCCAGATAGCGGGGATCACTCTGGGGCCAACGTCCTGACTTTC. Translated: CASQAYPDSGDHSGANVLTF. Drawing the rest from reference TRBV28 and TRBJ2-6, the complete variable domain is DVKVTQSSRYLVKRTGEKVFLECVQDMDHENMFWYRQDPGLGLRLIYFSYDVKMKEKGDIPEGYSVSREKKERFSLILESASTNQTSMYLCASQAYPDSGDHSGANVLTFGAGSRLTVL.

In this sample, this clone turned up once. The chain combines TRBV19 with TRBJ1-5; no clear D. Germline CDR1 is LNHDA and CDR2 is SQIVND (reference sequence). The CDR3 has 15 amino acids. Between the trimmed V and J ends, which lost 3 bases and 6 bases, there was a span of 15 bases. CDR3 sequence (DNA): TGTGCCAGTAGTATGAGGTGGCTGCGAAGTCAGCCCCAGCATTTT. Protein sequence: CASSMRWLRSQPQHF.

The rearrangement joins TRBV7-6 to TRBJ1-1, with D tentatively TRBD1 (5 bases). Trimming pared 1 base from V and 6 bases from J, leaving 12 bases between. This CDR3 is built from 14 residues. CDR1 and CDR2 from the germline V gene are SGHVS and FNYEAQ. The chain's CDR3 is CASSLGVPGPEAFF. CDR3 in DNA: TGTGCCAGCAGCTTAGGGGTACCGGGACCTGAAGCTTTCTTT.

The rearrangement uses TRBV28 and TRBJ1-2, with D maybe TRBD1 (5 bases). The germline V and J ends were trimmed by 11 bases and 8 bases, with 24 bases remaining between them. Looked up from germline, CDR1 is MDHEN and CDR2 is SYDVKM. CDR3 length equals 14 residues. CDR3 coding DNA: TGTGCCTCTCGGGACGGTTGGGAACGGAAAGGCTACACCTTC. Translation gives CASRDGWERKGYTF.

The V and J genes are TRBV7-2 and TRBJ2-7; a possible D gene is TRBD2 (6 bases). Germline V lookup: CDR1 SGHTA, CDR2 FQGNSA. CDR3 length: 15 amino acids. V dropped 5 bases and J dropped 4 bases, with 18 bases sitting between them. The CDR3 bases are TGTGCCAGCAGCCTACCGGGACTGGGTATATACGAGCAGTACTTC. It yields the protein CASSLPGLGIYEQYF.

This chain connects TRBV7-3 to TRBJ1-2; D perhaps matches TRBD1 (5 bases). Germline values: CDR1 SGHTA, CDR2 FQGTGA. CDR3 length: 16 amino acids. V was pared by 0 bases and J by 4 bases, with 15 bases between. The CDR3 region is CASSLTPTVPPYGYTF. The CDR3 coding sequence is TGTGCCAGCAGCTTAACCCCGACAGTCCCCCCCTATGGCTACACCTTC.

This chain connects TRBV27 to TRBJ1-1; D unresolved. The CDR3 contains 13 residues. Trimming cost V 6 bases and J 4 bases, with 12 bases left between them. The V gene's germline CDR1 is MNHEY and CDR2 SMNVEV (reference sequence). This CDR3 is CASSGPGGTEAFF. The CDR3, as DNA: TGTGCCAGCAGCGGCCCGGGAGGCACTGAAGCTTTCTTT.

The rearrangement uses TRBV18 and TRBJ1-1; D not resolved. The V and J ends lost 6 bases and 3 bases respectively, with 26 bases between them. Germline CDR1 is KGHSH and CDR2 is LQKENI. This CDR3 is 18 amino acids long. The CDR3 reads CASSPIWQFLKVDTEAFF. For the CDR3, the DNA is TGTGCCAGCTCGCCGATCTGGCAGTTCCTCAAGGTGGACACTGAAGCTTTCTTT.

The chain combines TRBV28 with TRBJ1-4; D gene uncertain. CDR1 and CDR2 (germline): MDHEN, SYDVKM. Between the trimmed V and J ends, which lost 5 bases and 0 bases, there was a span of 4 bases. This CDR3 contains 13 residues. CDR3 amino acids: CASSRATNEKLFF. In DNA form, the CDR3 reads TGTGCCAGCAGTCGTGCAACTAATGAAAAACTGTTTTTT.

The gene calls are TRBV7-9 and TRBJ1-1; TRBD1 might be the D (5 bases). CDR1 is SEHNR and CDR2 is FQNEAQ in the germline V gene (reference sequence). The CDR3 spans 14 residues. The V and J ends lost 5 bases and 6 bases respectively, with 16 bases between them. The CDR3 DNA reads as TGTGCCAGCAGCCCCTCCGGGGGAGGGCCTGAAGCTTTCTTT. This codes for CASSPSGGGPEAFF.

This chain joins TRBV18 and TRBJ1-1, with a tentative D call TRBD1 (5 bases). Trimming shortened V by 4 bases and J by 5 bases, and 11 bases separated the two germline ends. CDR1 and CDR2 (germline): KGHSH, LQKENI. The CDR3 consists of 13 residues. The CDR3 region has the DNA TGTGCCAGCTCACTGCAGGGAGGGACTGAAGCTTTCTTT. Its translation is CASSLQGGTEAFF.

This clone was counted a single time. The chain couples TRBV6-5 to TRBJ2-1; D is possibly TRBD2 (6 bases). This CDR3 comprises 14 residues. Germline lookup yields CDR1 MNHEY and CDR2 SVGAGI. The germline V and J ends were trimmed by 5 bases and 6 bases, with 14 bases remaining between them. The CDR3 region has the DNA TGTGCCAGCAGTGCCGCGGGGCGAGGCAATGAGCAGTTCTTC. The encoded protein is CASSAAGRGNEQFF.

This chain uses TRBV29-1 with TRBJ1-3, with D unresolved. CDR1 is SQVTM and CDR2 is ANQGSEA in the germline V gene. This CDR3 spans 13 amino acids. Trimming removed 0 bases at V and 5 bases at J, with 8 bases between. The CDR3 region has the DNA TGCAGCGTTGAAGAGGTGACCCGAAACACCATATATTTT. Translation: CSVEEVTRNTIYF.

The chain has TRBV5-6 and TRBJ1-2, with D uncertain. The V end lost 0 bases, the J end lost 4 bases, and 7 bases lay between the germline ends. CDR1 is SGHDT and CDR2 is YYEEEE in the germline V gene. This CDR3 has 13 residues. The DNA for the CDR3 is TGTGCCAGCAGCTTGGGCGTCGGCTATGGCTACACCTTC. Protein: CASSLGVGYGYTF. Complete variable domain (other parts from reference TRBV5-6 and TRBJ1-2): DAGVTQSPTHLIKTRGQQVTLRCSPKSGHDTVSWYQQALGQGPQFIFQYYEEEERQRGNFPDRFSGHQFPNYSSELNVNALLLGDSALYLCASSLGVGYGYTFGSGTRLTVV.

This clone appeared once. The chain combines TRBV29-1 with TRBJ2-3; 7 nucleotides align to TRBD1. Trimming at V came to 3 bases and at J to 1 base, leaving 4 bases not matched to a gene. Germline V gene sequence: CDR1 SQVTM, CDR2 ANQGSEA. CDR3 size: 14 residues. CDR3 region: CSVETGTGTDTQYF. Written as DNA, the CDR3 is TGCAGCGTTGAGACAGGGACGGGCACAGATACGCAGTATTTT.

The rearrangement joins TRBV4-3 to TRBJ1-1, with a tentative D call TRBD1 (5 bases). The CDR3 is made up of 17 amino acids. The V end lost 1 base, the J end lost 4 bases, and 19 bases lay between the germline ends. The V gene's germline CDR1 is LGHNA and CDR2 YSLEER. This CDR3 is CASSQVGRGGEATEAFF. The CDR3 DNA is TGCGCCAGCAGCCAAGTCGGTCGCGGGGGGGAGGCCACTGAAGCTTTCTTT.

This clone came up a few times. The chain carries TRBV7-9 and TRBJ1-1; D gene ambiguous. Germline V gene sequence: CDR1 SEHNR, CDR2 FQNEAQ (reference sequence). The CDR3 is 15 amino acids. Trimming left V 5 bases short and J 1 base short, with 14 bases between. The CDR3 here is CASSGSTETNTEAFF. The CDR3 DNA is TGTGCCAGCAGCGGGAGTACAGAAACGAACACTGAAGCTTTCTTT.

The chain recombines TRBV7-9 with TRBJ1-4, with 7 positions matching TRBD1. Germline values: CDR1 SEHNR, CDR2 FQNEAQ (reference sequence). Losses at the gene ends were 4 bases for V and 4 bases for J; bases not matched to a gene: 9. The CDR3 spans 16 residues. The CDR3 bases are TGTGCCAGCAGCTCGAAGCAGGGGGTAATTAATGAAAAACTGTTTTTT. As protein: CASSSKQGVINEKLFF.

Written as DNA, the CDR3 is TGTGCCAGTAGTAGGACAGACGTGAACTATGGCTACACCTTC. Protein: CASSRTDVNYGYTF. The V and J genes are TRBV19 and TRBJ1-2, with a weak D call TRBD1 (6 bases). Deletions cut 4 bases from V and 2 bases from J, with 11 bases between. The CDR3 consists of 14 residues. CDR1 LNHDA and CDR2 SQIVND come from the germline V gene (reference sequence).

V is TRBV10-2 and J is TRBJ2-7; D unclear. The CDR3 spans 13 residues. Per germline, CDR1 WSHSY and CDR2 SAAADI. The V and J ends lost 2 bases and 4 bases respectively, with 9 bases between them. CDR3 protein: CASSEAAIYEQYF. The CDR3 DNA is TGCGCCAGCAGTGAGGCAGCGATTTACGAGCAGTACTTC.

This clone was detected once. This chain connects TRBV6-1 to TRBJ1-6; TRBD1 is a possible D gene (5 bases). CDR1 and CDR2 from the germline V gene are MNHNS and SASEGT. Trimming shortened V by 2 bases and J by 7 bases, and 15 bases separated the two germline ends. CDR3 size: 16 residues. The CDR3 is CASSEMGFWGNSPLHF. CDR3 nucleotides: TGTGCCAGCAGTGAAATGGGGTTCTGGGGGAATTCACCCCTCCACTTT.

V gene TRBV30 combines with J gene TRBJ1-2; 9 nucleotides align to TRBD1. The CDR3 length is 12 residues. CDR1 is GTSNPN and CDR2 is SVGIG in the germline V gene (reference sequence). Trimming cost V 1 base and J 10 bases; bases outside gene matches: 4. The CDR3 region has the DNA TGTGCCTGGAGTGGGGACAGGGAGGACTACACCTTC. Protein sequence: CAWSGDREDYTF.

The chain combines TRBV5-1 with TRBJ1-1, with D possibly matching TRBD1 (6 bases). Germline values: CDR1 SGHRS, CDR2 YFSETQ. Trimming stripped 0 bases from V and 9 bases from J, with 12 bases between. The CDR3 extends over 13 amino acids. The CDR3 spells CASSLAGTPKAFF. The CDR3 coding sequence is TGCGCCAGCAGCTTGGCCGGGACACCAAAAGCTTTCTTT.

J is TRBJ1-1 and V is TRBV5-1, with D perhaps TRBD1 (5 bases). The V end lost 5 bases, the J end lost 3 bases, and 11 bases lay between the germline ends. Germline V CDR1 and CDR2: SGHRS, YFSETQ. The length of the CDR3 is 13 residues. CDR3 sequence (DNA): TGCGCCAGCAGGGCAGGGTTGGACACTGAAGCTTTCTTT. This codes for CASRAGLDTEAFF. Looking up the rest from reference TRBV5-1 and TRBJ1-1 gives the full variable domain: KAGVTQTPRYLIKTRGQQVTLSCSPISGHRSVSWYQQTPGQGLQFLFEYFSETQRNKGNFPGRFSGRQFSNSRSEMNVSTLELGDSALYLCASRAGLDTEAFFGQGTRLTVV.